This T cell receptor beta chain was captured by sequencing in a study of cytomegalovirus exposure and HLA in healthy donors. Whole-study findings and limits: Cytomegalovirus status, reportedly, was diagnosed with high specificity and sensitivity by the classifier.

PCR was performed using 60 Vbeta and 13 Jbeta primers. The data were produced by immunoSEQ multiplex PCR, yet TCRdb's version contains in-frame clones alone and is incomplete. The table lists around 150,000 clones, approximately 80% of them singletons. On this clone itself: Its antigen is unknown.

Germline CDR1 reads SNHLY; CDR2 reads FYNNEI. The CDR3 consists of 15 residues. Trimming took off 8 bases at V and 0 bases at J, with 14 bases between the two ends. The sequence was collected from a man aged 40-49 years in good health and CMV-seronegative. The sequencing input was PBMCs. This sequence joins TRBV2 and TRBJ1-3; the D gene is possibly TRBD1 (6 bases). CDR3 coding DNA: TGTGCCAGCCTTCAGCAGGGGTCCTCTGGAAACACCATATATTTT. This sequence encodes CASLQQGSSGNTIYF.